This T cell receptor beta chain was captured in a study of blood T cell repertoires in COVID-19. Study context: COVID-19 samples, acute and convalescent, were from the United States, Italy and Spain. In each case, the material was cDNA or gDNA derived from T cells, B-cell-depleted T cells, or PBMCs.

Authors' processing steps: Amplifying reference gene primers gave estimates of nucleated cell counts. Assay used: immunoSEQ multiplex PCR; TCRdb lists only in-frame clones, some missing. V and J calls and clone size come straight from that table; D and trimming were deduced from the DNA. Of roughly 250,000 clones listed, around 83% are singletons. Germline loops: CDR1 MNHEY, CDR2 SMNVEV (reference sequence). V dropped 0 bases and J dropped 0 bases, with 15 bases sitting between them. The CDR3 runs 17 residues. The source material was peripheral blood. The TCR comes from a man aged 40-49 years with active or convalescent COVID-19. The chain carries TRBV27 and TRBJ2-7; D may be TRBD1 (6 bases). The CDR3 DNA is TGTGCCAGCAGTTTATCCGGCAGGGGTCTGAGCTCCTACGAGCAGTACTTC. This encodes CASSLSGRGLSSYEQYF.